The clone carrying this T cell receptor beta chain was seen at least ten times. What it binds is not known. The CDR3 end falls 3 residues outside the read, so it is completed with the germline J gene. This CDR3 region has 18 residues. Germline V lookup: CDR1 SGHDN, CDR2 FVKESK. V trimming: 3 bases; J trimming: 1 base; junction bases outside the gene matches: 5. This sample is drawn from a study of T cell clonality in common variable immunodeficiency. Broader study findings: Shared TCRbeta clones were fewer between CVID subjects than controls. TCRbeta clonality was increased in CVID versus healthy controls.

Only in-frame clones appear in the TCRdb table, and some are missing; sequencing was by immunoSEQ multiplex PCR. In total the sample includes under 60,000 clones, none of them seen once. This receptor was obtained from a person aged 18 to 70 in good health. The V call is TRBV14, the J call TRBJ2-3; 15 bases map to TRBD2. Sequencing input: peripheral blood mononuclear cells. The CDR3 sequence is CASSQRGLAGGGTDTQYF. The CDR3 bases that were read are TGTGCCAGCAGCCAGCGTGGACTAGCGGGAGGGGGCACAGATACG.